Listed below are T cell receptor beta chains from one sample, sequenced in a study of blood T cells in healthy people across ages. TCRdb re-analysed the 5' RACE reads in MiXCR, keeping a single row per CDR3 protein. Among roughly 700,000 distinct CDR3 sequences listed, roughly 25% were seen once. These data were also reused for a study on T cells of mothers and their children.

The sequencing input was blood. These receptors came from a boy younger than 18 in good health. Each CDR3 is given with its conserved first and last residue.

v_call	cdr3_aa
TRBV2	CASSIDRGPGEQYF
TRBV12-3/TRBV12-4	CASSPLAGAKTQYF
TRBV7-2	CASSLVTSGGYEQYF
TRBV29-1	CSDDREYGYTF
TRBV7-9	CASSPWVGLNTEAFF
TRBV6-1	CASNLTPHPATNQETQYF
TRBV5-1	CASSFRDRGVGTDTQYF
TRBV7-8	CASTAGGNQETQYF
TRBV28	CASRPTSGSADTQYF
TRBV4-2	CASSQDVGNYGYTF
TRBV7-7	CASSLEYNTEAFF
TRBV5-1	CASSPNTPYNSPLHF
TRBV6-5	CASSYSLSGSSYEQYF
TRBV11-1	CASSLANHPNEQYF
TRBV28	CASGEVPYEQYF
TRBV11-3	CASSSRYRSDVPSDTQYF
TRBV13	CASSPHGQGMTEQFF
TRBV12-3/TRBV12-4	CASSLGQANTEAFF
TRBV9	CASSVATRANNIQYF
TRBV12-3/TRBV12-4	CASSVGQLAGYTF
TRBV28	CASSSPTGWGHEQFF
TRBV7-9	CASSSNEREHEQYF
TRBV15	CATAPDRGHTYEQYF
TRBV6-5	CASSPWGTDGYTF
TRBV5-1	CASSLAVLKGDTQYF
TRBV10-3	CAISVSVSGGRETQYF
TRBV5-1	CASSVRSGTVHEQFF
TRBV29-1	CSALTPYEQYF
TRBV4-1	CASSQVRTVMNTEAFF
TRBV29-1	CSVVNLDSADWEAFF
TRBV7-4	CASSTGGLAGRQNEQFF
TRBV11-3	CASSFGPEQETQYF
TRBV7-9	CASSLVATGRAYEQYF
TRBV20-1	CSALDLLEQYF
TRBV20-1	CSVGAGYWEQFF
TRBV4-1	CASSPDPGLVNTIYF
TRBV6-2/TRBV6-3	CASSYAGGSSYEQYF
TRBV10-3	CATEADSYNEQFF
TRBV20-1	CSAPLAGEQETQYF
TRBV7-2	CASSLGPEWDYEQYF
TRBV5-1	CASSLDRGGGSPLHF
TRBV12-5	CASGPDSYEQYF
TRBV27	CASSQREGLYNEQFF
TRBV7-8	CASSSRLAGGLNTGELFF
TRBV14	CASSPLALFYEQYF
TRBV25-1	CASSRHTYEQYF
TRBV7-8	CASSWQVNTEAFF
TRBV7-9	CASSPQTSGSITDTQYF
TRBV7-9	CASSLGSWNIQYF
TRBV5-5	CASSLGGGSGANVLTF
TRBV6-6	CASNRTWGFQPQHF
TRBV6-1	CASSPNYLLAGTYNEQFF
TRBV5-1	CASSYGGLRNEQFF
TRBV5-1	CASSLATDGTEAFF
TRBV4-2	CASSQEASPIYEQYF
TRBV7-9	CASSLQGGANEKLFF
TRBV6-1	CASSRSPLAGGPSGELFF
TRBV7-3	CASSNPGRDSGNTIYF